The present entry profiles one T cell receptor beta chain with its context. The source of the sample is a study of blood T cell repertoires in COVID-19. The data were produced by immunoSEQ multiplex PCR, yet TCRdb's version contains in-frame clones alone and is incomplete. The data contain approximately 320,000 clones, more than 75% of them seen just once; the ten biggest clones take up 2% to 3%. CDR3 length: 16 residues. Trimming took 5 bases from V and 2 from J; bases not matched to a gene: 9. Germline CDR1 SNHLY, CDR2 FYNNEI. The chain links TRBV2 to TRBJ2-3; TRBD2 aligns across 8 bases. Sequenced material: PBMCs or T cells enriched from blood (not recorded which). This receptor was taken from a man aged 55 to 70 who had recovered from COVID-19. The CDR3 DNA reads TGTGCCAGCAGTCCGCAGAGCGGGGGACCCACAGATACGCAGTATTTT. Protein: CASSPQSGGPTDTQYF.